This TCR beta chain came from a study of CD8+CD57+ T cells in acquired aplastic anemia. TCR beta VDJ combinations and CDR3 sequences were profiled from genomic DNA. Each CDR3 protein gets one entry after TCRdb re-called the reads with MiXCR. The sample contains about 190,000 distinct CDR3 sequences, 50% to 55% of which appear only once. CDR3 length: 14 residues. Germline V gene lookup returns CDR1 LNHDA and CDR2 SQIVND (reference sequence). On this clonotype: One junction end does not reproduce the germline sequence, and a read error may be involved.

This TCR came from a human donor in good health, serving as a control. The V and J genes are TRBV19 and TRBJ2-7, with D unclear. The specimen sequenced was sorted CD4+, CD8+, or CD8+CD57+ T cells (not recorded which) from PBMCs. The DNA of the CDR3 is TGTGCCGGTAGTATGGAAGGGTTTTCCTACGAGCAGTACTTC. Translated: CAGSMEGFSYEQYF. The full variable domain, with the rest looked up from reference TRBV19 and TRBJ2-7, is DGGITQSPKYLFRKEGQNVTLSCEQNLNHDAMYWYRQDPGQGLRLIYYSQIVNDFQKGDIAEGYSVSREKKESFPLTVTSAQKNPTAFYLCAGSMEGFSYEQYFGPGTRLTVT.